This TCR beta chain comes out of a study of OX40 agonist ivuxolimab in advanced cancers. Blood draws occurred at baseline, cycle 4 day 1, and cycle 7 day 1. Profiled with immunoSEQ multiplex PCR; TCRdb holds only in-frame clones, not every one. The sample lists under 90,000 clones, 85% to 95% seen once, with around 15% in the top ten. With regard to this clone: The target antigen is unknown.

Findings and caveats of the study: Certain nonresponding patients likewise had low normalized T-cell clonal expansion. Undetermined was the antigen specificity of the expanded peripheral T cells.

The CDR3 consists of 13 residues. Trimming left V 8 bases short and J 0 bases short, with 10 bases between. Germline loops: CDR1 SEHNR, CDR2 FQNEAQ (reference sequence). The sample here was CD4+ or CD8+ T cells sorted from blood, taken in a trial of the OX40 agonist ivuxolimab. This chain uses TRBV7-9 with TRBJ1-1; D gene ambiguous. The receptor was isolated from an adult with an advanced solid tumor such as melanoma, head and neck, liver or kidney cancer. The CDR3 loop is CASLRTVNTEAFF. CDR3 bases: TGTGCCAGCCTTAGGACGGTGAACACTGAAGCTTTCTTT.